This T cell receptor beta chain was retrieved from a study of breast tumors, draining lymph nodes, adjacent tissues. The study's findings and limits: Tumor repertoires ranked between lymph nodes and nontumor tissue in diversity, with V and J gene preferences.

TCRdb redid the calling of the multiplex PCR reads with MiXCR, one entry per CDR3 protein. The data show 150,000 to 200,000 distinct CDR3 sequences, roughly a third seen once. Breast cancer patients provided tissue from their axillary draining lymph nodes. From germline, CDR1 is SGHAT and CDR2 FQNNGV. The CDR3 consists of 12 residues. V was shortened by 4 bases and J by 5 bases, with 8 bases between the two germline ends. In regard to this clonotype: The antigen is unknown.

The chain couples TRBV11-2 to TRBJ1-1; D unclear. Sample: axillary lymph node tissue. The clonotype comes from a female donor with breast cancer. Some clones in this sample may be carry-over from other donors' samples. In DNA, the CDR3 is TGTGCCAGCAGCTCTACCGGTACTGAAGCTTTCTTT. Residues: CASSSTGTEAFF.